This T cell receptor beta chain is from a study of graft-versus-host responses after intestinal transplantation. To note about this clone: What it binds is not known.

Some clones are missing from TCRdb's copy, which holds only in-frame ones; the method was immunoSEQ multiplex PCR. The sample lists fewer than 150,000 clones; over 85% were seen once. This CDR3 has 16 amino acids. J lost 0 bases, V lost 9 bases, and 11 bases had no gene match. Germline V gene lookup returns CDR1 SGDLS and CDR2 YYNGEE. This clonotype was sampled from a human donor who received an intestinal transplant. The sample was unstimulated CD4+ T cells sorted from spleen or lymph node cells, taken before intestinal transplant. The chain links TRBV9 to TRBJ2-1, with 8 bases aligning to TRBD2. DNA of the CDR3: TGTGCCATAGTTAGCGGGGAGCTCAGCTCCTACAATGAGCAGTTCTTC. It specifies CAIVSGELSSYNEQFF.